The 11 T cell receptor beta chains listed next were all sequenced from one sample in a study of TIL therapy for anti-PD-1-resistant metastatic lung cancer. The sample's time point: pre-treatment sample, taken before nivolumab and TIL therapy. This was the immunoSEQ v3 assay. Clones were sequenced by immunoSEQ multiplex PCR, and TCRdb holds only the in-frame ones, with some missing. The table records more than 55,000 clones, 55% to 75% of them present only once. This sample comprised blood, obtained at baseline. The source is a person between 30 and 80 years old with non-small cell lung cancer.

The chain couples TRBV5-1 to TRBJ2-3; TRBD2 aligns across 9 bases. The germline CDR1 and CDR2 sequences are SGHRS and YFSETQ. V was clipped by 0 bases and J by 6 bases; unmatched bases: 8. This CDR3 region has 16 residues. This CDR3 reads CASSLGLAADRDTQYF. CDR3 bases: TGCGCCAGCAGCTTGGGACTAGCGGCGGACCGGGATACGCAGTATTTT.

This clone was seen only once. This chain uses TRBV6-6 with TRBJ2-7; D gene ambiguous. Germline CDR1 reads MNHNY; CDR2 reads SVGAGI (reference sequence). There are 12 residues in the CDR3. V lost 8 bases, J lost 4 bases, and 12 bases lay in between. CDR3 sequence (DNA): TGTGCCAGCTCACCGGCCTTGTACGAGCAGTACTTC. Protein: CASSPALYEQYF.

A few counts support this clone. The rearrangement links TRBV19 to TRBJ2-2; D call uncertain. The germline CDR1 and CDR2 sequences are LNHDA and SQIVND (reference sequence). This CDR3 contains 14 residues. Trimming stripped 0 bases from V and 6 bases from J, with 8 bases between. In DNA, the CDR3 is TGTGCCAGTAGTATAGACGGTTTTGCCGGGGAGCTGTTTTTT. The encoded protein is CASSIDGFAGELFF.

This clone was picked up one time. Here the CDR3 reads CAISPDPPAEAFF. CDR3 sequence (DNA): TGTGCCATCAGTCCGGACCCTCCCGCTGAAGCTTTCTTT. The chain combines TRBV10-3 with TRBJ1-1; D is unclear. The germline V and J ends were trimmed by 5 bases and 6 bases, with 13 bases remaining between them. CDR1 is ENHRY, CDR2 SYGVKD, per germline. This CDR3 has 13 residues.

The chain employs TRBV30 and TRBJ1-3; D is uncertain. Germline assignment: CDR1 GTSNPN and CDR2 SVGIG (reference sequence). V lost 0 bases and J lost 3, with 9 bases in between. This CDR3 comprises 14 residues. CDR3 in DNA: TGTGCCTGGAGTGTAGGCGCAGGTGGAAACACCATATATTTT. Protein: CAWSVGAGGNTIYF.

The chain carries TRBV5-1 and TRBJ2-3, with 10 bases that match TRBD2. This CDR3 is 16 amino acids long. With V trimmed by 5 bases and J by 0 bases, 6 bases remained unmatched. Germline assignment: CDR1 SGHRS and CDR2 YFSETQ. The chain's CDR3 is CASSWLAGESTDTQYF. DNA for the CDR3: TGCGCCAGCAGTTGGCTAGCGGGGGAAAGCACAGATACGCAGTATTTT.

This chain links TRBV6-1 with TRBJ1-5; D not resolved. Trimming removed 4 bases at V and 0 bases at J, with 7 bases between. CDR1 is MNHNS, CDR2 SASEGT, per germline. There are 14 residues in the CDR3. The CDR3 region has the DNA TGTGCCAGCAGTGCGGAAGATAGCAATCAGCCCCAGCATTTT. Translated: CASSAEDSNQPQHF.

This clone was recorded once. The chain has TRBV5-1 and TRBJ1-2; a weak D match, TRBD1 (6 bases). The V end lost 4 bases, the J end lost 2 bases, and 12 bases lay between the germline ends. This CDR3 contains 14 residues. Looked up from germline, CDR1 is SGHRS and CDR2 is YFSETQ. In DNA form, the CDR3 reads TGCGCCAGCAGCAGACAGGACATGAACTATGGCTACACCTTC. Protein: CASSRQDMNYGYTF.

In its sample, this clone was seen once. This rearrangement joins TRBV7-3 to TRBJ2-3; the match to TRBD2 covers 8 bases. CDR3 size: 16 residues. CDR1 is SGHTA and CDR2 is FQGTGA in the germline V gene. The V segment lost 2 bases and the J segment 4 bases; nucleotides outside the gene matches: 8. As DNA, the CDR3 is TGTGCCAGCAGCTTAGGGTCTAGCGGGTCCTCAGATACGCAGTATTTT. Translating gives CASSLGSSGSSDTQYF.

This clone was recorded a few times. V is TRBV4-2 and J is TRBJ2-7, with 8 bases matching TRBD2. Germline CDR1 and CDR2: LGHNA and YNFKEQ. Trimming removed 4 bases from V and 4 bases from J; junction bases left unmatched: 9. CDR3 length: 15 amino acids. Here the CDR3 DNA reads TGTGCCAGCAGCCTCGGGTTTAGCGGGGCGTACGAGCAGTACTTC. As protein: CASSLGFSGAYEQYF.

The chain uses TRBV27 and TRBJ2-2, with TRBD2 identical over 11 bases. The V gene's germline CDR1 is MNHEY and CDR2 SMNVEV (reference sequence). The J segment lost 4 bases and the V segment lost 6 bases, leaving 1 base of the junction unmatched. This CDR3 comprises 14 residues. The CDR3 loop reads CASRGLAATGELFF. CDR3 sequence (DNA): TGTGCCAGCAGGGGACTAGCGGCCACCGGGGAGCTGTTTTTT.